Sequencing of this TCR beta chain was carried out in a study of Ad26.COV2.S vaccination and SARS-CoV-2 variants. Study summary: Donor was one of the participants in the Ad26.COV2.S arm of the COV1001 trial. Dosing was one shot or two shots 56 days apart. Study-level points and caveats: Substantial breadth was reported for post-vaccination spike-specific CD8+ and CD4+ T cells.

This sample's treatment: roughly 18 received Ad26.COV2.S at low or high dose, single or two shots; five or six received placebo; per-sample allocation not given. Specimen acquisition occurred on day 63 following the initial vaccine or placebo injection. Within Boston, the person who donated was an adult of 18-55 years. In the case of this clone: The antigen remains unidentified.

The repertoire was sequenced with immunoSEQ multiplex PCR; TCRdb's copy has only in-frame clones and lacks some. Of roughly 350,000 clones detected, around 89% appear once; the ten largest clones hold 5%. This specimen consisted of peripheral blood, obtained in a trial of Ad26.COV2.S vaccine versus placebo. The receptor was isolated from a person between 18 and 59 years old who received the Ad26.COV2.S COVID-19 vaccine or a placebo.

CDR3 DNA: TGTGCCAGCAGCTTCAGTGGATGGAGGCAAACGAAAGAGACCCAGTACTTC. Amino acid sequence: CASSFSGWRQTKETQYF. The chain recombines TRBV11-2 with TRBJ2-5; D may be TRBD2 (5 bases). The CDR3 runs to 17 residues. From germline, CDR1 is SGHAT and CDR2 FQNNGV. V lost 3 bases and J lost 3, with 20 bases in between.